The 18 T cell receptor beta chains presented below share a single source sample, sequenced in a study of identical twins. Each CDR3 protein is one row after TCRdb ran MiXCR on the 5' RACE reads. Among roughly 490,000 distinct CDR3 sequences listed, approximately 14% were seen once. This sample was shared with a second study, whose subject was yellow fever vaccine responses in identical twins.

The sample taken for sequencing was CD4+ T cells sorted from blood. The source of these receptors is a woman under 30 in good health.

In this sample, this clonotype turned up a few times. The chain combines TRBV6-5 with TRBJ2-7, with a weak D call TRBD1 (5 bases). The CDR3 has 15 residues. Trimming took 0 bases from V and 3 from J, leaving 12 bases between them. CDR1 and CDR2 (germline): MNHEY, SVGAGI. Here the CDR3 DNA reads TGTGCCAGCAGTTACTCGAGGCAGGGCCGCTACGAGCAGTACTTC. Amino acids: CASSYSRQGRYEQYF.

This clonotype was seen many times. This chain connects TRBV28 to TRBJ1-2, with 7 positions matching TRBD1. CDR3 length equals 13 residues. Germline V lookup: CDR1 MDHEN, CDR2 SYDVKM. Trimming at V came to 4 bases and at J to 8 bases, leaving 7 bases not matched to a gene. Here the CDR3 reads CASSSDRREGYTF. The CDR3 DNA is TGTGCCAGCAGTTCGGACAGGAGGGAGGGCTACACCTTC.

This chain joins TRBV5-1 and TRBJ2-5; D is ambiguous. Germline V gives CDR1 SGHRS, CDR2 YFSETQ. The V end was cut by 6 bases, the J end by 2 bases, with 17 bases between. The CDR3 is made up of 15 amino acids. DNA of the CDR3: TGCGCCAGCACCGGCGCAGGCCCCAAGCAAGAGACCCAGTACTTC. This sequence encodes CASTGAGPKQETQYF.

This clonotype occurred a few times. V gene TRBV29-1 combines with J gene TRBJ2-3; 12 bases agree with TRBD1. This CDR3 comprises 12 residues. The germline gives CDR1 SQVTM, CDR2 ANQGSEA. J was trimmed by 6 bases and V by 8 bases; bases with no gene match: 3. The CDR3 coding sequence is TGCAGCTCGGGACAGGGGGCGGATACGCAGTATTTT. This sequence encodes CSSGQGADTQYF.

The chain employs TRBV7-2 and TRBJ2-1, with D possibly being TRBD2 (6 bases). Germline lookup yields CDR1 SGHTA and CDR2 FQGNSA. Trimming took 5 bases from V and 1 from J, leaving 12 bases between them. The CDR3 is 15 residues long. Here the CDR3 reads CASSTATSSYNEQFF. The CDR3 DNA reads TGTGCCAGCAGCACGGCGACTAGTTCCTACAATGAGCAGTTCTTC.

This sequence joins TRBV7-8 and TRBJ1-2; 8 bases match TRBD1. V lost 1 base, J lost 2 bases, and 6 bases stayed unmatched. The germline gives CDR1 SGHVS, CDR2 FQNEAQ. The CDR3 is 16 residues long. CDR3 bases: TGTGCCAGCAGCTTAGAAGGCAGGGGGCTGAACTATGGCTACACCTTC. Translating it yields CASSLEGRGLNYGYTF.

The chain combines TRBV18 with TRBJ2-3; D remains unclear. The CDR3 is 13 residues long. The germline V gene has CDR1 KGHSH and CDR2 LQKENI. The V gene lost 4 bases and the J gene lost 1 base, with 6 bases spanning the gap. CDR3 loop: CASSRDRTDTQYF. Here the CDR3 DNA reads TGTGCCAGCTCACGCGACCGCACAGATACGCAGTATTTT.

This clonotype was counted between two and nine times. The rearrangement links TRBV20-1 to TRBJ2-5, with D possibly TRBD2 on 6 matching bases. Trimming shortened V by 0 bases and J by 5 bases, and 10 bases separated the two germline ends. Per the germline V gene, CDR1 is DFQATT and CDR2 is SNEGSKA (reference sequence). The CDR3 sequence is 13 residues long. The CDR3 protein is CSAREGGRETQYF. The CDR3 DNA is TGCAGTGCTAGAGAGGGAGGCCGGGAGACCCAGTACTTC.

This clonotype turned up a few times. The CDR3 DNA reads as TGTGCCAGCAGTTACTCAGAGGATTCCTACGAGCAGTACTTC. Amino acid sequence: CASSYSEDSYEQYF. This chain uses TRBV6-5 with TRBJ2-7; D unresolved. The CDR3 has 14 residues. In germline, CDR1 is MNHEY, CDR2 SVGAGI. Trimming took off 0 bases at V and 1 base at J, with 7 bases between the two ends.

This chain uses TRBV28 with TRBJ2-3; 9 bases agree with TRBD2. V trimming: 11 bases; J trimming: 6 bases; junction bases outside the gene matches: 18. The CDR3 loop spans 16 amino acids. The germline V gene encodes CDR1 MDHEN and CDR2 SYDVKM. CDR3 protein: CASRGGGAPPFDTQYF. The CDR3 DNA is TGTGCCTCTCGAGGCGGGGGGGCCCCCCCTTTTGATACGCAGTATTTT.

This clonotype was picked up a small number of times. V and J are TRBV12-3 or TRBV12-4 and TRBJ2-7; TRBD1 agrees at 8 bases. The CDR3 has 15 amino acids. Germline trimming cut 1 base from V and 5 bases from J; bases unmatched to any gene: 7. CDR3: CASSLGRRGRDEQYF. CDR3 nucleotide sequence: TGTGCCAGCAGTTTAGGTCGCAGGGGGCGAGACGAGCAGTACTTC.

Only a few counts were recorded for this clonotype. This chain joins TRBV7-9 and TRBJ1-4, with a weak D call TRBD1 (5 bases). Germline V gives CDR1 SEHNR, CDR2 FQNEAQ (reference sequence). The V end lost 5 bases, the J end lost 0 bases, and 13 bases lay between the germline ends. The CDR3 extends over 16 amino acids. CDR3 region: CASSPTRGATNEKLFF. The CDR3 DNA is TGTGCCAGCAGCCCAACCCGAGGGGCAACTAATGAAAAACTGTTTTTT.

This clonotype appeared many times. This chain joins TRBV29-1 and TRBJ2-4, with D perhaps TRBD2 (6 bases). Trimming removed 4 bases at V and 10 bases at J, with 14 bases between. This CDR3 is 12 amino acids long. Per the germline V gene, CDR1 is SQVTM and CDR2 is ANQGSEA. This chain's CDR3 is CSVVLSAGIQYF. In DNA form, the CDR3 reads TGCAGCGTTGTGTTATCCGCGGGGATTCAGTACTTC.

This clonotype was observed a handful of times. V and J are TRBV28 and TRBJ2-7; D is possibly TRBD1 or TRBD2 (5 bases each). Germline CDR1 is MDHEN and CDR2 is SYDVKM. This CDR3 spans 15 amino acids. V gave up 6 bases and J gave up 2 bases, with 17 bases separating them. The CDR3 sequence is CASRGRLAIPYEQYF. In DNA, the CDR3 is TGTGCCAGCAGGGGACGGCTCGCAATTCCCTACGAGCAGTACTTC.

The genes are TRBV20-1 and TRBJ2-3, with 8 nucleotides matching TRBD2. CDR3 length: 13 residues. V shed 7 bases and J 2 bases; nucleotides not matched to a gene: 5. Germline CDR1 reads DFQATT; CDR2 reads SNEGSKA (reference sequence). CDR3 nucleotides: TGCAGTGAGGCAGCGGGGGTCACAGATACGCAGTATTTT. It specifies CSEAAGVTDTQYF.

This rearrangement joins TRBV28 to TRBJ1-6, with a weak D call TRBD1 (6 bases). CDR1 MDHEN and CDR2 SYDVKM come from the germline V gene. There are 15 residues in the CDR3. The V end was cut by 4 bases, the J end by 9 bases, with 16 bases between. The CDR3 is CASSSSRGLSSPLHF. The DNA of the CDR3 is TGTGCCAGCAGTTCCTCCCGGGGGCTAAGTTCACCCCTCCACTTT.

This clonotype was seen a few times. This sequence joins TRBV20-1 and TRBJ1-6; D uncertain. The CDR3 has 12 amino acids. Trimming left V 2 bases short and J 10 bases short, with 9 bases between. CDR1 and CDR2 from the germline V gene are DFQATT and SNEGSKA (reference sequence). CDR3 loop: CSARPVGSPLHF. The CDR3 coding sequence is TGCAGTGCTAGACCCGTCGGGTCACCCCTCCACTTT.

The chain combines TRBV11-2 with TRBJ2-7; D is unresolved. CDR1 and CDR2 from the germline V gene are SGHAT and FQNNGV. The CDR3 runs to 14 residues. Trimming took off 5 bases at V and 1 base at J, with 12 bases between the two ends. CDR3 DNA sequence: TGTGCCAGCAGCCCCGGGTCCCCTTCCTACGAGCAGTACTTC. It codes for CASSPGSPSYEQYF.